The 25 T cell receptor beta chains in this list originate from one sample, sequenced in a study of shared clonotypes between healthy human individuals. The protocol was immunoSEQ multiplex PCR, while the TCRdb copy is restricted to in-frame clones and leaves out a portion. The repertoire holds nearly 1,000,000 clones, with over 75% as singletons. Source material: memory CD4+ T cells sorted from blood. Subset meaning: CD45RA-negative fraction. Receptor source: a man aged 18 to 30 in good health.

This clone was seen only a few times. Different DNA sequences within this sample yield the same CDR3. The chain combines TRBV7-9 with TRBJ2-5; no reliable D call. Per the germline V gene, CDR1 is SEHNR and CDR2 is FQNEAQ (reference sequence). The CDR3 length is 11 residues. V lost 2 bases and J lost 5, with 3 bases in between. This chain's CDR3 is CASSLFETQYF. CDR3 in DNA: TGTGCCAGCAGCTTATTTGAGACCCAGTACTTC.

This clone was detected many times. Other DNA variants within this sample encode the same CDR3. V is TRBV11-2 and J is TRBJ2-1, with 11 bases matching TRBD2. Germline-derived CDR1 and CDR2 are SGHAT and FQNNGV. J was trimmed by 7 bases and V by 4 bases; bases with no gene match: 6. The CDR3 sequence is 15 residues long. This CDR3 reads CASSSRLAGRNEQFF. CDR3 coding DNA: TGTGCCAGCAGCTCCCGACTAGCGGGACGGAATGAGCAGTTCTTC.

The rearrangement links TRBV5-1 to TRBJ2-3; 8 bases agree with TRBD1. Germline V lookup: CDR1 SGHRS, CDR2 YFSETQ. The CDR3 totals 16 residues. Unmatched junction bases numbered 7, after V lost 4 bases and J lost 0 bases. CDR3 region: CASSRERDRSTDTQYF. CDR3 coding DNA: TGCGCCAGCAGCAGGGAAAGGGACAGGAGCACAGATACGCAGTATTTT.

This clone was detected a few times. The chain joins TRBV30 to TRBJ1-4; a weak D match, TRBD1 (5 bases). Trimming removed 4 bases at V and 8 bases at J, with 11 bases between. CDR3 length: 12 residues. The germline V gene encodes CDR1 GTSNPN and CDR2 SVGIG (reference sequence). The CDR3, as DNA: TGTGCCTGGACGGTAAACAGGGAAAAACTGTTTTTT. This encodes CAWTVNREKLFF.

The chain employs TRBV6-5 and TRBJ2-7; D may be TRBD1 (6 bases). Germline V CDR1 and CDR2: MNHEY, SVGAGI. The CDR3 is 13 residues long. Trimming removed 6 bases from V and 2 bases from J, with 11 bases in between. The CDR3 reads CASRRTDTYEQYF. The DNA of the CDR3 is TGTGCCAGCAGGAGGACAGATACCTACGAGCAGTACTTC.

The chain links TRBV6-5 to TRBJ2-7; D is unclear. The CDR3 contains 11 residues. Germline lookup yields CDR1 MNHEY and CDR2 SVGAGI. V was shortened by 2 bases and J by 7 bases, with 6 bases between the two germline ends. CDR3 loop: CASSYAGEQYF. CDR3 nucleotides: TGTGCCAGCAGTTACGCCGGTGAGCAGTACTTC.

The chain carries TRBV15 and TRBJ2-7; tentatively, D is TRBD1 (6 bases). CDR3 length: 15 amino acids. Germline CDR1 LNHNV, CDR2 YYDKDF (reference sequence). Trimming took 1 base from V and 3 from J, leaving 13 bases between them. CDR3 residues: CATSRGGQGSYEQYF. In nucleotides, the CDR3 is TGTGCCACCAGCAGAGGGGGGCAGGGGAGCTACGAGCAGTACTTC.

V usage is TRBV20-1 and J usage is TRBJ1-2; perhaps TRBD1 as D (5 bases). Trimming took 4 bases from V and 8 from J, leaving 11 bases between them. From germline, CDR1 is DFQATT and CDR2 SNEGSKA (reference sequence). The CDR3 length is 11 residues. DNA for the CDR3: TGCAGTGCTAATTCGGGGGAAGGCTACACCTTC. Its translation: CSANSGEGYTF.

The chain is built from TRBV28 and TRBJ1-6, with 7 bases that match TRBD1. The CDR3 consists of 16 residues. Germline V gives CDR1 MDHEN, CDR2 SYDVKM. Trimming at V came to 7 bases and at J to 7 bases, leaving 13 bases not matched to a gene. CDR3 sequence (DNA): TGTGCCAGCACCCCCATGCGGGACAGAAAAAATTCACCCCTCCACTTT. It specifies CASTPMRDRKNSPLHF.

The chain combines TRBV7-8 with TRBJ2-2; a weak D match, TRBD2 (6 bases). V was cut by 5 bases and J by 4 bases, with 14 bases left in between. The CDR3 covers 15 residues. Per the germline V gene, CDR1 is SGHVS and CDR2 is FQNEAQ. Here the CDR3 DNA reads TGTGCCAGCAGCCTCCGGGAGACTACCACCGGGGAGCTGTTTTTT. Translated, it gives CASSLRETTTGELFF.

J is TRBJ1-2 and V is TRBV25-1; D call uncertain. Trimming took 4 bases from V and 0 from J, leaving 3 bases between them. Per germline, CDR1 MGHDK and CDR2 SYGVNS. This CDR3 has 12 amino acids. In DNA form, the CDR3 reads TGTGCCAGCAGTGCATCTAACTATGGCTACACCTTC. Protein: CASSASNYGYTF.

On this clone: Other DNA sequences in the sample encode the same CDR3. The CDR3 DNA reads TGTGCCAGCAGCTCGGGACACCTCAACACTGAAGCTTTCTTT. Amino acid sequence: CASSSGHLNTEAFF. V usage is TRBV6-5 and J usage is TRBJ1-1; a possible D gene is TRBD1 (6 bases). V lost 6 bases and J lost 2, with 13 bases in between. Germline V gene data show CDR1 as MNHEY and CDR2 as SVGAGI. The CDR3 covers 14 residues.

The chain employs TRBV7-9 and TRBJ1-4; D is undetermined. Germline V lookup: CDR1 SEHNR, CDR2 FQNEAQ (reference sequence). Trimming pared 6 bases from V and 0 bases from J, leaving 8 bases between. The CDR3 length is 14 residues. CDR3 in amino acids: CASRMAATNEKLFF. The CDR3 region has the DNA TGTGCCAGCAGAATGGCAGCAACTAATGAAAAACTGTTTTTT.

The chain has TRBV6-6 and TRBJ1-2; D may be TRBD1 (5 bases). CDR1 is MNHNY, CDR2 SVGAGI, per germline (reference sequence). This CDR3 region has 15 residues. Trimming took 2 bases from V and 8 from J, leaving 18 bases between them. The CDR3 sequence: CASSYPLGQGGGYTF. The CDR3 coding sequence is TGTGCCAGCAGTTACCCCCTGGGGCAGGGAGGGGGCTACACCTTC.

The CDR3: CASSWSQGGYTF. The CDR3 DNA sequence: TGTGCCAGTAGTTGGTCACAGGGTGGCTACACCTTC. This chain joins TRBV19 and TRBJ1-2; D perhaps matches TRBD1 (6 bases). There are 12 residues in the CDR3. Germline CDR1 LNHDA, CDR2 SQIVND (reference sequence). V lost 5 bases to trimming and J lost 7 bases, with 11 bases between them.

The chain links TRBV10-3 to TRBJ2-7; 9 bases agree with TRBD1. Trimming removed 4 bases from V and 5 bases from J; junction bases left unmatched: 9. This CDR3 contains 15 residues. Germline loops: CDR1 ENHRY, CDR2 SYGVKD. The CDR3 DNA follows: TGTGCCATCAGTGCAAATACAGGGGGCGTTAACGAGCAGTACTTC. This encodes CAISANTGGVNEQYF.

This clone has just one count. The chain links TRBV7-9 to TRBJ2-3; possibly TRBD2 for D (6 bases). The CDR3 has 16 residues. Germline V gene data show CDR1 as SEHNR and CDR2 as FQNEAQ (reference sequence). V was pared by 0 bases and J by 3 bases, with 13 bases between. CDR3 nucleotide sequence: TGTGCCAGCAGCTTAGCGACCAGGGCGGGGACAGATACGCAGTATTTT. Protein product: CASSLATRAGTDTQYF.

The chain joins TRBV30 to TRBJ1-6; D is ambiguous. Germline values: CDR1 GTSNPN, CDR2 SVGIG (reference sequence). V lost 1 base and J 9 bases, leaving 4 bases between the germline ends. The CDR3 is 11 residues long. CDR3 coding DNA: TGTGCCTGGAGTGCGACTTCACCCCTCCACTTT. This encodes CAWSATSPLHF.

The chain recombines TRBV7-9 with TRBJ2-1, with D possibly TRBD2 on 6 matching bases. V shed 5 bases and J shed 8 bases, with 19 bases lying between them. CDR3 length equals 15 residues. CDR1 is SEHNR and CDR2 is FQNEAQ in the germline V gene (reference sequence). The CDR3 bases are TGTGCCAGCAGCCGAAGGGACTTTGGCCAATATGAGCAGTTCTTC. The encoded protein is CASSRRDFGQYEQFF.

This sequence joins TRBV5-6 and TRBJ1-2; D perhaps matches TRBD1 (5 bases). Trimming cost V 3 bases and J 2 bases, with 17 bases left between them. The CDR3 length is 16 residues. Per the germline V gene, CDR1 is SGHDT and CDR2 is YYEEEE. The CDR3: CASSWGSAGTNYGYTF. The CDR3, as DNA: TGTGCCAGCAGCTGGGGATCCGCAGGGACGAACTATGGCTACACCTTC.

This clone has at least ten counts. The chain has TRBV14 and TRBJ2-7; TRBD2 agrees at 8 bases. Per germline, CDR1 SGHDN and CDR2 FVKESK. The CDR3 has 15 residues. The trim removed 1 base at V and 3 bases at J, leaving 5 bases unmatched. As DNA, the CDR3 is TGTGCCAGCAGCCAAGGGACTAGCATTTACTACGAGCAGTACTTC. Its translation is CASSQGTSIYYEQYF. Based on the CDR3 plus reference TRBV14 and TRBJ2-7, the full variable domain is EAGVTQFPSHSVIEKGQTVTLRCDPISGHDNLYWYRRVMGKEIKFLLHFVKESKQDESGMPNNRFLAERTGGTYSTLKVQPAELEDSGVYFCASSQGTSIYYEQYFGPGTRLTVT.

In nucleotides, the CDR3 is TGTGCCAGCAGCTTATCAGGGGGCGCGGTCTCTTCCAAAAACATTCAGTACTTC. It is translated as CASSLSGGAVSSKNIQYF. V is TRBV7-9 and J is TRBJ2-4, with TRBD1 matching over 8 bases. CDR3 length: 18 amino acids. Germline CDR1 SEHNR, CDR2 FQNEAQ (reference sequence). Trimming at V came to 2 bases and at J to 2 bases, leaving 11 bases not matched to a gene.

The chain couples TRBV18 to TRBJ1-6; D is ambiguous. The CDR3 extends over 13 amino acids. Trimming cost V 4 bases and J 6 bases, with 7 bases left between them. Germline V lookup: CDR1 KGHSH, CDR2 LQKENI. CDR3 residues: CASSQDLNSPLHF. Written as DNA, the CDR3 is TGTGCCAGCTCACAAGATCTTAATTCACCCCTCCACTTT. The full variable domain, with the rest looked up from reference TRBV18 and TRBJ1-6, is NAGVMQNPRHLVRRRGQEARLRCSPMKGHSHVYWYRQLPEEGLKFMVYLQKENIIDESGMPKERFSAEFPKEGPSILRIQQVVRGDSAAYFCASSQDLNSPLHFGNGTRLTVT.

The chain links TRBV27 to TRBJ2-5; 8 bases agree with TRBD1. The CDR3 sequence is 17 residues long. In germline, CDR1 is MNHEY, CDR2 SMNVEV (reference sequence). The V segment lost 4 bases and the J segment 1 base; nucleotides outside the gene matches: 11. CDR3 amino acids: CASSYATSTGAQETQYF. The CDR3 DNA follows: TGTGCCAGCAGTTACGCCACTTCGACAGGGGCCCAAGAGACCCAGTACTTC.

This clone was seen more than once but under ten times. This rearrangement joins TRBV2 to TRBJ2-7; D perhaps matches TRBD2 (5 bases). The V end was cut by 6 bases, the J end by 3 bases, with 21 bases between. Germline lookup yields CDR1 SNHLY and CDR2 FYNNEI. The CDR3 covers 16 residues. The CDR3 reads CASRELGNEAGYEQYF. CDR3 bases: TGTGCCAGCAGGGAACTCGGGAATGAGGCGGGCTACGAGCAGTACTTC.